This T cell receptor beta chain was recovered during a study of cytomegalovirus exposure and HLA in healthy donors. General study findings and limits: HLA-A and HLA-B allele assignments for most subjects were reportedly predicted accurately using TCR beta sequences. A later analysis reported that several of the most significant clusters appeared to be linked to common viral pathogens, among them Epstein-Barr virus.

A word on this clone: Its target is not known.

The PCR contained 60 Vbeta and 13 Jbeta primers. Using immunoSEQ multiplex PCR, the repertoire was profiled, and TCRdb retains in-frame clones only, with some absent. The sample has about 160,000 clones, around 80% seen once. Trimming took 6 bases from V and 3 from J, leaving 12 bases between them. There are 13 residues in the CDR3. The germline gives CDR1 SGHVS, CDR2 FNYEAQ. The sequenced sample was PBMCs. The receptor comes from a woman aged 50 to 60 in good health and CMV-seropositive. V gene TRBV7-6 combines with J gene TRBJ2-7, with D tentatively TRBD1 (6 bases). DNA of the CDR3: TGTGCCAGCAGACGAGGACAGTACTACGAGCAGTACTTC. Residues: CASRRGQYYEQYF.